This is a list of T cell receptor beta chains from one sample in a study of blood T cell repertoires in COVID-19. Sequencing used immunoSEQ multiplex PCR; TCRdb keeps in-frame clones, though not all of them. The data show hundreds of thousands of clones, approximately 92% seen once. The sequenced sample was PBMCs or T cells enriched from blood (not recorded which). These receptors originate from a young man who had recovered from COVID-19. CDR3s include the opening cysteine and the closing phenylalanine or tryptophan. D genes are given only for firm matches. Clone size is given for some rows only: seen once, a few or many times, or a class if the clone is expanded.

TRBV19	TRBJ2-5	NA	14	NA	CASSIRLQGETQYF	TGTGCCAGTAGTATTCGATTGCAGGGCGAGACCCAGTACTTC
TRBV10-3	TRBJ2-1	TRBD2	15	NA	CAIRKGLAEYNEQFF	TGTGCCATCAGGAAGGGACTAGCAGAGTACAATGAGCAGTTCTTC
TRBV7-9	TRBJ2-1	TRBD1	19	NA	CASSLGYRDREWGYNEQFF	TGTGCCAGCAGCTTAGGTTACCGGGACAGGGAATGGGGATACAATGAGCAGTTCTTC
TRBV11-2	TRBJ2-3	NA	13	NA	CASSRLHTDTQYF	TGTGCCAGCAGCCGACTACACACAGATACGCAGTATTTT
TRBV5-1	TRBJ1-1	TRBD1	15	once	CASSPNRGGNTEAFF	TGCGCCAGCAGCCCGAACAGGGGAGGGAACACTGAAGCTTTCTTT
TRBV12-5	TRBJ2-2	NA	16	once	CASGLVSGDGTGELFF	TGTGCTAGTGGTTTGGTATCAGGGGATGGCACCGGGGAGCTGTTTTTT
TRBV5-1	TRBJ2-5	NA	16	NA	CASSLGGTEIQETQYF	TGCGCCAGCAGCTTAGGAGGGACAGAAATACAAGAGACCCAGTACTTC
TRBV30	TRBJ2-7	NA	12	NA	CAWGKRKGEQYF	TGTGCCTGGGGTAAGAGGAAAGGCGAGCAGTACTTC
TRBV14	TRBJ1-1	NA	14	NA	CASSQAMLPSEAFF	TGTGCCAGCAGCCAAGCTATGCTTCCCTCTGAAGCTTTCTTT
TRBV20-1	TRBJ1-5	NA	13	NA	CSASVSSNQPQHF	TGCAGTGCTAGTGTAAGCAGCAATCAGCCCCAGCATTTT
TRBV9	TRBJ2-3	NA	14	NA	CASSEGSNTDTQYF	TGTGCCAGCAGCGAGGGGTCCAACACAGATACGCAGTATTTT
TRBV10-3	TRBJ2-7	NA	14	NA	CAIRETESSYEQYF	TGTGCCATCAGGGAGACAGAATCCTCCTACGAGCAGTACTTC
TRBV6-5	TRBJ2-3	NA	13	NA	CASSPRYTDTQYF	TGTGCCAGCAGTCCGCGCTACACAGATACGCAGTATTTT
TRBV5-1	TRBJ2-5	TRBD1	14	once	CASSLDRVGETQYF	TGCGCCAGCAGCCTCGACAGGGTTGGAGAGACCCAGTACTTC
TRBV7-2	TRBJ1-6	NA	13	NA	CASSDPHGPPLHF	TGTGCCAGCAGCGATCCCCACGGTCCACCCCTCCACTTT
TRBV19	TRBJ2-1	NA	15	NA	CASSTTPLGHNEQFF	TGTGCCAGTAGTACAACCCCGCTAGGTCACAATGAGCAGTTCTTC
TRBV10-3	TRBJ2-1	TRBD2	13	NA	CAVNSGSGDEQFF	TGTGCCGTAAATAGCGGGAGTGGCGATGAGCAGTTCTTC
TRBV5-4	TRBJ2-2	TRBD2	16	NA	CASSRLTSATTGELFF	TGTGCCAGCAGCCGCCTGACTAGCGCGACAACCGGGGAGCTGTTTTTT
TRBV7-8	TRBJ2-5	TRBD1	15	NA	CASSLRDRGRETQYF	TGTGCCAGCAGCTTAAGGGACAGGGGTCGGGAGACCCAGTACTTC
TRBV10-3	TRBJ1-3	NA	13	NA	CATKTPGGNTIYF	TGTGCCACCAAGACTCCGGGTGGAAACACCATATATTTT